This is a list of T cell receptor beta chains from one sample in a study of T cell responses to AZD1222 COVID-19 vaccine. TCRdb's copy holds only in-frame clones and misses some; the assay was immunoSEQ multiplex PCR. The table shows around 110,000 clones, with around nine tenths occurring only once. The sample was peripheral blood, taken 28 days after the second AZD1222 dose. These receptors all come from an adult who received the AZD1222 COVID-19 vaccine. The CDR3 runs from the conserved cysteine through the conserved F or W. The D gene is left open where the match is weak. Clone size, where shown, is once, few, many, or a class for clones that have expanded.

size | D | J | V | CDR3 | DNA
NA | TRBD2 | TRBJ2-1 | TRBV4-3 | CASSQDGGRRYNEQFF | TGCGCCAGCAGCCAAGACGGCGGGAGAAGGTACAATGAGCAGTTCTTC
NA | NA | TRBJ2-1 | TRBV5-1 | CASSLGGPANEQFF | TGCGCCAGCAGCTTGGGAGGGCCGGCGAATGAGCAGTTCTTC
NA | TRBD1 | TRBJ1-5 | TRBV27 | CASCPDRGLTQPQHF | TGTGCCAGCTGCCCGGACAGGGGCCTAACTCAGCCCCAGCATTTT
NA | NA | TRBJ2-1 | TRBV5-1 | CASSRMGNNEQFF | TGCGCCAGCAGCCGGATGGGGAACAATGAGCAGTTCTTC
NA | TRBD2 | TRBJ2-3 | TRBV7-2 | CASSPQPSGSTDTQYF | TGTGCCAGCAGCCCTCAGCCTAGCGGAAGCACAGATACGCAGTATTTT
NA | NA | TRBJ2-6 | TRBV7-8 | CASSQGSRSGANVLTF | TGTGCCAGCAGCCAAGGATCCAGGTCTGGGGCCAACGTCCTGACTTTC
few | NA | TRBJ1-3 | TRBV23-1 | CASSQCIGHGNTIYF | TGCGCCAGCAGTCAATGTATTGGGCACGGAAACACCATATATTTT
NA | NA | TRBJ1-2 | TRBV6-1 | CASSDTGTPNYGYTF | TGTGCCAGCAGTGATACCGGGACACCCAACTATGGCTACACCTTC
NA | NA | TRBJ2-7 | TRBV18 | CASSAGTVSYEQYF | TGTGCCAGCTCGGCGGGGACAGTCTCCTACGAGCAGTACTTC
NA | NA | TRBJ2-2 | TRBV7-2 | CASSFRSNTGELFF | TGTGCCAGCAGCTTTAGGAGTAACACCGGGGAGCTGTTTTTT
NA | NA | TRBJ1-1 | TRBV30 | CAWRGVEAFF | TGTGCCTGGAGGGGGGTTGAAGCTTTCTTT
NA | TRBD1 | TRBJ2-7 | TRBV18 | CASSGLTGGINEQYF | TGTGCCAGCTCAGGACTGACAGGGGGTATCAACGAGCAGTACTTC
NA | NA | TRBJ1-2 | TRBV27 | CASSLFPASGPYGYTF | TGTGCCAGCAGTTTATTCCCAGCGTCCGGCCCCTATGGCTACACCTTC
NA | TRBD2 | TRBJ2-1 | TRBV6-5 | CASSSLAGGRNEQFF | TGTGCCAGCAGTTCCTTAGCGGGGGGCAGGAATGAGCAGTTCTTC
NA | NA | TRBJ1-5 | TRBV11-3 | CASSLKERQPQHF | TGTGCCAGCAGCTTAAAGGAACGTCAGCCCCAGCATTTT
NA | NA | TRBJ2-3 | TRBV30 | CAWSPAPDTQYF | TGTGCCTGGAGCCCGGCCCCAGATACGCAGTATTTT